This T cell receptor (beta chain) was identified during a study of OX40 agonist ivuxolimab in advanced cancers. Overall study: Hepatocellular carcinoma, melanoma, renal cell or head and neck cancer was diagnosed in the dose-escalation patients.

Cycle 7 day 1, cycle 4 day 1, and baseline were the timepoints at which blood was sampled. Trimming took off 3 bases at V and 7 bases at J, with 17 bases between the two ends. The CDR3 extends over 15 amino acids. CDR1 is SGDLS, CDR2 YYNGEE, per germline. TCRdb keeps only in-frame clones here, not all; method: immunoSEQ multiplex PCR. This table holds fewer than 25,000 clones, 84% found once. The chain carries TRBV9 and TRBJ2-1, with D perhaps TRBD1 or TRBD2 (5 bases each). The sequence was collected from an adult with an advanced solid tumor such as melanoma, head and neck, liver or kidney cancer. Here the sequenced sample was CD4+ or CD8+ T cells sorted from blood, taken in a trial of the OX40 agonist ivuxolimab. CDR3 region: CASSADLTATNEQFF. CDR3 bases: TGTGCCAGCAGCGCGGACTTGACAGCCACAAATGAGCAGTTCTTC. The full variable domain, rest sourced from reference TRBV9 and TRBJ2-1, is DSGVTQTPKHLITATGQRVTLRCSPRSGDLSVYWYQQSLDQGLQFLIQYYNGEERAKGNILERFSAQQFPDLHSELNLSSLELGDSALYFCASSADLTATNEQFFGPGTRLTVL.